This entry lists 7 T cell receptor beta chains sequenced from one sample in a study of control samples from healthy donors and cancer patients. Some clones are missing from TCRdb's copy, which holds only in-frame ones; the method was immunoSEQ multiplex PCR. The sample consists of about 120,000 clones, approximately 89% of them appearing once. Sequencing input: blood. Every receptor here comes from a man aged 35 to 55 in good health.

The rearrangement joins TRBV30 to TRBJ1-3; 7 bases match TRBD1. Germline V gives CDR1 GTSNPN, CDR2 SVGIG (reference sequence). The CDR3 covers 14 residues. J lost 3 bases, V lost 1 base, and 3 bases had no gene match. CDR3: CAWSADRDGNTIYF. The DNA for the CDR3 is TGTGCCTGGAGTGCTGACAGGGATGGAAACACCATATATTTT.

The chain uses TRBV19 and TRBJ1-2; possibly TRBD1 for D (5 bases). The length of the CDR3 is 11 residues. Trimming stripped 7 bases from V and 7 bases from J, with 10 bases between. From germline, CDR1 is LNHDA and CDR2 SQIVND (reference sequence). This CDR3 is CASNGALGYTF. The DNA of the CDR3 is TGTGCCAGTAACGGGGCTCTTGGCTACACCTTC.

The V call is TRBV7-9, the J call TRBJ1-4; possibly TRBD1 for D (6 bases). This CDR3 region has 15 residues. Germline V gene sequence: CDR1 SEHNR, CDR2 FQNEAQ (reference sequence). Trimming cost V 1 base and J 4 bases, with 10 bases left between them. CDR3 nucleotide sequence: TGTGCCAGCAGCTTAGGGGGGCCGGGTAATGAAAAACTGTTTTTT. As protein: CASSLGGPGNEKLFF.

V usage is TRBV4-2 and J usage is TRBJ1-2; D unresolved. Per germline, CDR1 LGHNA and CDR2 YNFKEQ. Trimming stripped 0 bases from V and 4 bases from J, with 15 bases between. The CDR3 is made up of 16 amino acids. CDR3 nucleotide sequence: TGTGCCAGCAGCCAAGATACCGGGGATCGGGGCTATGGCTACACCTTC. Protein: CASSQDTGDRGYGYTF.

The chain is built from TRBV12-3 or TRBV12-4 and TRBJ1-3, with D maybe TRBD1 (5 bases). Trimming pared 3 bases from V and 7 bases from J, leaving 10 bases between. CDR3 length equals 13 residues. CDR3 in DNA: TGTGCCAGCAGTTTCGGGACGGGCAACACCATATATTTT. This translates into CASSFGTGNTIYF.

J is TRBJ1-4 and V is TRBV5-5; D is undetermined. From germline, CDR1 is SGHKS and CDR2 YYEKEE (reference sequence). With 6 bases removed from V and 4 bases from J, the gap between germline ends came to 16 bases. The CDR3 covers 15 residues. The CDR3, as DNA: TGTGCCAGCACCCACAGAGGCCAAATTAATGAAAAACTGTTTTTT. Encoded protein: CASTHRGQINEKLFF.

The CDR3 DNA follows: TGTGCCAGCAGTTCAGGGCCAGAGGTGGCTTTCTTT. Translating it yields CASSSGPEVAFF. The rearrangement uses TRBV28 and TRBJ1-1, with D possibly being TRBD1 (5 bases). This CDR3 is 12 amino acids long. From germline, CDR1 is MDHEN and CDR2 SYDVKM. V lost 4 bases and J lost 11, with 14 bases in between. Based on the CDR3 plus reference TRBV28 and TRBJ1-1, the full variable domain is DVKVTQSSRYLVKRTGEKVFLECVQDMDHENMFWYRQDPGLGLRLIYFSYDVKMKEKGDIPEGYSVSREKKERFSLILESASTNQTSMYLCASSSGPEVAFFGQGTRLTVV.